These 14 T cell receptor beta chains were all obtained from the same sample, sequenced in a study of shared clonotypes between healthy human individuals. Assay: immunoSEQ multiplex PCR; the TCRdb copy retains only in-frame clones and omits some. The sample has roughly 2 million clones, roughly 95% seen once. The specimen sequenced was naive CD4+ T cells sorted from blood. Subset specified: CD45RA+ positively selected. Receptor source: a man aged 18 to 30 in good health.

In nucleotides, the CDR3 is TGCGCCAGCAGCCAAGAGGGCTCAGGGTTGATCTATGGCTACACCTTC. The encoded protein is CASSQEGSGLIYGYTF. This chain connects TRBV4-1 to TRBJ1-2, with D perhaps TRBD1 (5 bases). Deletions cut 0 bases from V and 4 bases from J, with 15 bases between. Germline V gene lookup returns CDR1 MGHRA and CDR2 YSYEKL. The length of the CDR3 is 16 residues.

This clone was detected once. The same CDR3 also results from other DNA sequences found in this sample. The chain recombines TRBV2 with TRBJ2-3, with D unresolved. Germline CDR1 and CDR2: SNHLY and FYNNEI. The CDR3 loop spans 14 amino acids. Trimming removed 4 bases at V and 0 bases at J, with 8 bases between. In DNA form, the CDR3 reads TGTGCCAGCAGTGTTACGGCGAGCACAGATACGCAGTATTTT. The encoded protein is CASSVTASTDTQYF.

This rearrangement joins TRBV5-1 to TRBJ2-1; the D gene is possibly TRBD2 (5 bases). CDR3 length: 14 amino acids. V lost 0 bases, J lost 9 bases, and 13 bases lay in between. Germline lookup yields CDR1 SGHRS and CDR2 YFSETQ. CDR3 sequence reads: CASSLVGQAGEQFF. DNA of the CDR3: TGCGCCAGCAGCTTGGTAGGGCAGGCGGGTGAGCAGTTCTTC. The full variable domain, completed using reference TRBV5-1 and TRBJ2-1, is KAGVTQTPRYLIKTRGQQVTLSCSPISGHRSVSWYQQTPGQGLQFLFEYFSETQRNKGNFPGRFSGRQFSNSRSEMNVSTLELGDSALYLCASSLVGQAGEQFFGPGTRLTVL.

Worth noting for this clone: In the same sample, other DNA sequences code for this CDR3. The chain joins TRBV10-3 to TRBJ2-7; 10 bases agree with TRBD2. The junction had 4 bases not matched to a gene; V was cut back by 2 bases and J by 0 bases. CDR3 length: 16 amino acids. The germline V gene has CDR1 ENHRY and CDR2 SYGVKD. The CDR3 loop reads CAISEGTSVSSYEQYF. The CDR3 bases are TGTGCCATCAGTGAGGGGACTAGCGTTAGCTCCTACGAGCAGTACTTC.

This sequence joins TRBV5-1 and TRBJ2-2; no definite D call. CDR1 SGHRS and CDR2 YFSETQ come from the germline V gene. V was cut by 2 bases and J by 6 bases, with 8 bases left in between. There are 13 residues in the CDR3. The CDR3 here is CASSFLPSGELFF. CDR3 coding DNA: TGCGCCAGCAGCTTTCTACCATCCGGGGAGCTGTTTTTT.

The chain is built from TRBV28 and TRBJ2-7; 9 bases match TRBD1. The CDR3 totals 15 residues. The V gene end was trimmed by 6 bases and the J gene end by 4 bases; junction bases not matched to a gene: 10. In germline, CDR1 is MDHEN, CDR2 SYDVKM. CDR3 in DNA: TGTGCCAGCAGACCGGGACAGGGTTCTGGATACGAGCAGTACTTC. This encodes CASRPGQGSGYEQYF.

This clone has a single count. The chain is built from TRBV6-5 and TRBJ2-7; D possibly matches TRBD1 or TRBD2 (6 bases each). The CDR3 has 14 amino acids. Germline loops: CDR1 MNHEY, CDR2 SVGAGI. Trimming stripped 6 bases from V and 4 bases from J, with 16 bases between. The CDR3 loop is CASRPGGMQYEQYF. The CDR3 DNA follows: TGTGCCAGCAGGCCCGGGGGCATGCAATACGAGCAGTACTTC.

V is TRBV5-5 and J is TRBJ1-4; D remains unclear. The CDR3 extends over 14 amino acids. The germline CDR1 and CDR2 sequences are SGHKS and YYEKEE (reference sequence). Trimming shortened V by 1 base and J by 4 bases, and 8 bases separated the two germline ends. This CDR3 reads CASSLQSSNEKLFF. The CDR3 nucleotides read TGTGCCAGCAGCTTGCAGTCCAGTAATGAAAAACTGTTTTTT.

The chain uses TRBV4-2 and TRBJ2-3; 10 nucleotides agree with TRBD2. V trimming: 4 bases; J trimming: 4 bases; junction bases outside the gene matches: 2. Germline loops: CDR1 LGHNA, CDR2 YNFKEQ. The length of the CDR3 is 14 residues. CDR3 protein: CASSRGLAADTQYF. In nucleotides, the CDR3 is TGTGCCAGCAGCCGTGGACTAGCGGCAGATACGCAGTATTTT.

About this clone: Other DNA sequences in this sample translate to the same CDR3. The chain recombines TRBV28 with TRBJ1-1; 7 nucleotides match TRBD1. CDR1 is MDHEN, CDR2 SYDVKM, per germline. This CDR3 is 13 amino acids long. After removal of 3 bases from V and 4 bases from J, the junction contained 2 bases not matched to a gene. The CDR3 region is CASSFRGSTEAFF. CDR3 in DNA: TGTGCCAGCAGTTTCAGGGGGAGCACTGAAGCTTTCTTT.

CDR3 protein: CASSFYGTGATYGYTF. CDR3 coding DNA: TGTGCCAGCAGCTTTTACGGAACAGGGGCGACTTATGGCTACACCTTC. The chain has TRBV11-2 and TRBJ1-2; TRBD1 matches at 7 bases. The CDR3 runs to 16 residues. V gave up 3 bases and J gave up 5 bases; unmatched junction bases: 12. Germline values: CDR1 SGHAT, CDR2 FQNNGV.

The chain has TRBV5-1 and TRBJ2-7; D unclear. Trimming took 0 bases from V and 5 from J, leaving 6 bases between them. The CDR3 has 12 residues. Germline V gene sequence: CDR1 SGHRS, CDR2 YFSETQ. CDR3 amino acids: CASSLGQHEQYF. CDR3 bases: TGCGCCAGCAGCTTGGGACAACACGAGCAGTACTTC.

V gene TRBV30 combines with J gene TRBJ1-5; unclear D gene. Trimming left V 3 bases short and J 6 bases short, with 15 bases between. CDR3 length: 14 residues. Germline V gene sequence: CDR1 GTSNPN, CDR2 SVGIG (reference sequence). The CDR3 DNA sequence: TGTGCCTGGAGGGGAAGGGTGGAGGGTCAGCCCCAGCATTTT. It encodes CAWRGRVEGQPQHF.

The chain is built from TRBV5-3 and TRBJ1-5, with D maybe TRBD1 (6 bases). TRBV5-3 falls under the ORF class, with uncertain function. The V and J ends lost 9 bases and 5 bases respectively, with 21 bases between them. CDR3 length: 15 amino acids. In DNA form, the CDR3 reads TGTGCCAAATCCTGGCCGGGACAAGCAGATCAGCCCCAGCATTTT. The encoded protein is CAKSWPGQADQPQHF.